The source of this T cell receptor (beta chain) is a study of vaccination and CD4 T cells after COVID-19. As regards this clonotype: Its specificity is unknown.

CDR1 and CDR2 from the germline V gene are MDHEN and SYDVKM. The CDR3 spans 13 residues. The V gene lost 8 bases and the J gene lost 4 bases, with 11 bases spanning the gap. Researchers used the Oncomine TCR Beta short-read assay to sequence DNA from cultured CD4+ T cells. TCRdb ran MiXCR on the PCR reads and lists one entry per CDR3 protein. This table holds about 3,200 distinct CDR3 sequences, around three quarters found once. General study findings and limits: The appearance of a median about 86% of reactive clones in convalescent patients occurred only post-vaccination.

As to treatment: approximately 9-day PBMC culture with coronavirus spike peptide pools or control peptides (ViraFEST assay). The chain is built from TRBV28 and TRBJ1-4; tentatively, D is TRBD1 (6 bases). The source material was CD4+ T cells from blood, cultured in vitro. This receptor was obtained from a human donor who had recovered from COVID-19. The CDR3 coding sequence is TGTGCCAGCCTGGGACACGATAATGAAAAACTGTTTTTT. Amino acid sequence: CASLGHDNEKLFF.